A selection of T cell receptor beta chains follows, all from one sample in a study of response to subunit inactivated influenza vaccine. A single record per CDR3 protein comes from TCRdb applying MiXCR to the RT-PCR reads. The sample gives 530,000 or so distinct CDR3 sequences, 10% to 15% of which show up once; 9.5% to 13% is in the top ten. This sample comprised PBMCs from blood, obtained on the day of vaccination. The receptors stem from a man aged 45-65 years who received an inactivated influenza vaccine. Both conserved end residues are part of each CDR3. D genes are given only for firm matches. Rows may omit the clone size; those that give it use once, few, many or a size class.

abundance: -; d_gene: TRBD2; v_gene: TRBV5-1; len: 15; j_gene: TRBJ2-2; CDR3nt: TGCGCCAGCAGCGACAGAGCGGGAGCGAACGGGGAGCTGTTTTTT; CDR3aa: CASSDRAGANGELFF
abundance: -; d_gene: TRBD1; v_gene: TRBV5-1; len: 15; j_gene: TRBJ1-2; CDR3nt: TGCGCCAGCAGCCCTCAACAGGGGGGAAACTATGGCTACACCTTC; CDR3aa: CASSPQQGGNYGYTF
abundance: -; d_gene: TRBD1; v_gene: TRBV6-2/TRBV6-3; len: 20; j_gene: TRBJ2-6; CDR3nt: TGTGCCAGCAGTTACCCCCCAGGACAGGGGAAATGGTCTGGGGCCAACGTCCTGACTTTC; CDR3aa: CASSYPPGQGKWSGANVLTF
abundance: -; d_gene: -; v_gene: TRBV6-2/TRBV6-3; len: 15; j_gene: TRBJ2-1; CDR3nt: TGTGCCAGCAGTTACTCGAGTTCGCTTAGCGATGAGCAGTTCTTC; CDR3aa: CASSYSSSLSDEQFF
abundance: few; d_gene: TRBD1; v_gene: TRBV6-2/TRBV6-3; len: 14; j_gene: TRBJ2-7; CDR3nt: TGTGCCAGCAGTTATGGTGACAGGGGCCGCGAGCAGTACTTC; CDR3aa: CASSYGDRGREQYF
abundance: few; d_gene: TRBD2; v_gene: TRBV6-5; len: 17; j_gene: TRBJ2-3; CDR3nt: TGTGCCAGCAGTTACACCTTAGCGGGGGGGCTAGCAGATACGCAGTATTTT; CDR3aa: CASSYTLAGGLADTQYF
abundance: many; d_gene: -; v_gene: TRBV12-3/TRBV12-4; len: 14; j_gene: TRBJ2-7; CDR3nt: TGTGCCAGCAGTTTGGGGTCGGAGGTAGCGGAGCAGTACTTC; CDR3aa: CASSLGSEVAEQYF
abundance: few; d_gene: -; v_gene: TRBV12-1; len: 15; j_gene: TRBJ2-6; CDR3nt: TGTGCCATAGGACTAGCGGGAGCTGGGGCCAACGTCCTGACTTTC; CDR3aa: CAIGLAGAGANVLTF
abundance: few; d_gene: -; v_gene: TRBV5-5; len: 15; j_gene: TRBJ2-5; CDR3nt: TGTGCCAGCACTCTCGTACCGGGGAATCAAGAGACCCAGTACTTC; CDR3aa: CASTLVPGNQETQYF
abundance: -; d_gene: -; v_gene: TRBV20-1; len: 14; j_gene: TRBJ2-7; CDR3nt: TGCAGTGCTAGAGATAGACGCGGGATCTACGAGCAGTACTTC; CDR3aa: CSARDRRGIYEQYF
abundance: few; d_gene: TRBD1; v_gene: TRBV29-1; len: 13; j_gene: TRBJ1-2; CDR3nt: TGCAGCGTGACAGGGTCGGTGGGATATGGCTACACCTTC; CDR3aa: CSVTGSVGYGYTF
abundance: -; d_gene: TRBD2; v_gene: TRBV28; len: 15; j_gene: TRBJ2-2; CDR3nt: TGTGCCAGCAGTCGAGCGGGAGGCCTCGCCGGGGAGCTGTTTTTT; CDR3aa: CASSRAGGLAGELFF